The 28 T cell receptor beta chains in this list originate from one sample, sequenced in a study of T cells in Graves' hyperthyroidism and ophthalmopathy. RNA transcripts provided the source from which TCR beta CDR3 regions were amplified. HTBI primers were employed in a first-round RT-PCR of the TCR CDR3. In TCRdb, the multiplex PCR reads were re-called with MiXCR into one record per CDR3 protein. The repertoire holds approximately 600,000 distinct CDR3 sequences, with roughly 14% as singletons. Material: blood. All receptors come from a woman between 40 and 50 years old with Graves' ophthalmopathy.

This clonotype has a handful of counts. The chain is built from TRBV7-2 and TRBJ1-2; 9 bases map to TRBD1. Germline values: CDR1 SGHTA, CDR2 FQGNSA. V gave up 5 bases and J gave up 4 bases; unmatched junction bases: 8. The CDR3 consists of 15 residues. CDR3 protein: CASSPDRGWGYGYTF. Written as DNA, the CDR3 is TGTGCCAGCAGCCCCGACAGGGGGTGGGGCTATGGCTACACCTTC.

This clonotype was observed a handful of times. The chain employs TRBV2 and TRBJ2-6, with 8 nucleotides matching TRBD1. The CDR3 has 17 amino acids. Germline assignment: CDR1 SNHLY and CDR2 FYNNEI. V shed 6 bases, J shed 4 bases, and the junction held 11 bases outside the gene matches. CDR3 sequence reads: CASRKGQVAAGANVLTF. The CDR3 DNA is TGTGCCAGCAGGAAGGGACAGGTGGCCGCCGGGGCCAACGTCCTGACTTTC.

This clonotype appeared many times. The genes are TRBV9 and TRBJ1-5; D is uncertain. V was pared by 1 base and J by 5 bases, with 13 bases between. The CDR3 is 15 residues long. Germline V lookup: CDR1 SGDLS, CDR2 YYNGEE. This chain's CDR3 is CASSVLRVEDQPQHF. DNA for the CDR3: TGTGCCAGCAGCGTATTACGGGTTGAGGATCAGCCCCAGCATTTT.

This clonotype was seen many times. The chain recombines TRBV20-1 with TRBJ1-1; 9 bases line up with TRBD1. CDR1 is DFQATT, CDR2 SNEGSKA, per germline (reference sequence). The CDR3 loop spans 14 amino acids. V shed 2 bases and J 5 bases; nucleotides not matched to a gene: 6. CDR3 bases: TGCAGTGCTAGACTTATGACAGGGGGGACTGAAGCTTTCTTT. Its protein product is CSARLMTGGTEAFF.

The sample holds many counts of this clonotype. V is TRBV20-1 and J is TRBJ1-2; the D is unclear. Germline V gives CDR1 DFQATT, CDR2 SNEGSKA (reference sequence). This CDR3 region has 14 residues. The ends were cut back, 0 bases at V and 4 bases at J, with 12 bases in the middle. CDR3 protein: CSARDSGLGYGYTF. In nucleotides, the CDR3 is TGCAGTGCTAGAGACAGCGGGCTGGGCTATGGCTACACCTTC.

This clonotype was seen repeatedly, ten times or more. J is TRBJ1-2 and V is TRBV6-1; possibly TRBD1 for D (5 bases). Trimming left V 6 bases short and J 2 bases short, with 16 bases between. The CDR3 is 15 residues long. The germline V gene encodes CDR1 MNHNS and CDR2 SASEGT. Here the CDR3 reads CASRPLKRGNYGYTF. CDR3 in DNA: TGTGCCAGCAGACCTCTGAAGCGGGGGAACTATGGCTACACCTTC.

This clonotype was picked up a small number of times. This chain joins TRBV28 and TRBJ2-5; 7 nucleotides agree with TRBD2. The CDR3 extends over 11 amino acids. Germline CDR1 reads MDHEN; CDR2 reads SYDVKM. The junction had 10 bases not matched to a gene; V was cut back by 7 bases and J by 14 bases. The CDR3 nucleotides are TGTGCCAGCAACTTTCGGGGACTAATCTACTTC. It specifies CASNFRGLIYF. Drawing the rest from reference TRBV28 and TRBJ2-5, the complete variable domain is DVKVTQSSRYLVKRTGEKVFLECVQDMDHENMFWYRQDPGLGLRLIYFSYDVKMKEKGDIPEGYSVSREKKERFSLILESASTNQTSMYLCASNFRGLIYFGPGTRLLVL.

This clonotype was seen at least ten times. The chain recombines TRBV3-1 with TRBJ1-5; D unresolved. The germline V gene has CDR1 LGHDT and CDR2 YNNKEL (reference sequence). V was trimmed by 7 bases and J by 1 base, leaving 14 bases between them. The CDR3 runs 15 residues. CDR3 residues: CASIQVSRSNQPQHF. The CDR3 coding sequence is TGTGCCAGCATCCAGGTTTCTCGAAGCAATCAGCCCCAGCATTTT.

This clonotype was seen repeatedly, ten times or more. The genes are TRBV20-1 and TRBJ2-7; tentative D call: TRBD2 (6 bases). V was pared by 3 bases and J by 3 bases, with 12 bases between. The CDR3 loop spans 13 amino acids. From germline, CDR1 is DFQATT and CDR2 SNEGSKA (reference sequence). CDR3 sequence (DNA): TGCAGTGCTAGGTCGGGGGAGATCTACGAGCAGTACTTC. Translation gives CSARSGEIYEQYF.

This clonotype was found a few times. The chain recombines TRBV6-2 or TRBV6-3 with TRBJ1-5, with a weak D call TRBD1 (6 bases). The length of the CDR3 is 15 residues. Germline V gene sequence: CDR1 MNHEY, CDR2 SVGEGT. Trimming left V 6 bases short and J 9 bases short, with 21 bases between. CDR3 bases: TGTGCCAGCAGGGAACACAGCCAGGGGCTTCGGCCCCAGCATTTT. Translation gives CASREHSQGLRPQHF.

There are many counts of this clonotype. The J gene is TRBJ2-7, the V gene TRBV7-8; D uncertain. CDR1 SGHVS and CDR2 FQNEAQ come from the germline V gene. This CDR3 region has 11 residues. Deletions cut 4 bases from V and 6 bases from J, with 7 bases between. CDR3 DNA: TGTGCCAGCAGCTCATCGCTCGAGCAGTACTTC. It translates to CASSSSLEQYF.

Ten or more counts support this clonotype. The chain recombines TRBV28 with TRBJ2-7, with TRBD1 matching 12 bases. The CDR3 length is 16 residues. The V gene's germline CDR1 is MDHEN and CDR2 SYDVKM. V shed 6 bases and J 1 base; nucleotides not matched to a gene: 7. The CDR3 region has the DNA TGTGCCAGCAGGGGGACAGGGGGCAAACTGTCCTACGAGCAGTACTTC. Its translation: CASRGTGGKLSYEQYF.

At least ten counts were recorded for this clonotype. This CDR3 reads CASSRKQGEETQYF. Here the CDR3 DNA reads TGTGCCAGTAGTAGGAAACAGGGGGAAGAGACCCAGTACTTC. This rearrangement joins TRBV19 to TRBJ2-5; 8 bases align to TRBD1. The CDR3 loop spans 14 amino acids. V lost 4 bases, J lost 3 bases, and 4 bases stayed unmatched. Germline-derived CDR1 and CDR2 are LNHDA and SQIVND (reference sequence).

The sample holds many counts of this clonotype. The rearrangement joins TRBV27 to TRBJ2-7; either TRBD1 or TRBD2 may supply D (7 bases each). CDR3 length: 17 residues. Trimming left V 5 bases short and J 2 bases short, with 22 bases between. Germline values: CDR1 MNHEY, CDR2 SMNVEV (reference sequence). CDR3 amino acids: CASSQGPTGRVPYEQYF. CDR3 sequence (DNA): TGTGCCAGCAGTCAAGGGCCGACAGGGAGGGTCCCCTACGAGCAGTACTTC.

This clonotype was seen ten or more times. V and J are TRBV6-2 or TRBV6-3 and TRBJ1-2, with 9 bases lining up with TRBD1. The germline CDR1 and CDR2 sequences are MNHEY and SVGEGT. This CDR3 comprises 14 residues. After removal of 6 bases from V and 5 bases from J, the junction contained 7 bases not matched to a gene. In nucleotides, the CDR3 is TGTGCCAGCAGGGCGACAGGGGGAGCTTATGGCTACACCTTC. Translating it yields CASRATGGAYGYTF.

This clonotype came up many times. The chain is built from TRBV4-1 and TRBJ1-3, with a tentative D call TRBD1 (6 bases). Trimming took 2 bases from V and 5 from J, leaving 19 bases between them. Germline V gives CDR1 MGHRA, CDR2 YSYEKL. The length of the CDR3 is 17 residues. The CDR3 is CASSQPSDRSFRNTIYF. The CDR3, as DNA: TGCGCCAGCAGCCAACCCTCCGACAGGTCCTTCAGAAACACCATATATTTT.

This clonotype was counted at least ten times. The chain links TRBV28 to TRBJ1-5, with TRBD1 matching over 9 bases. The J segment lost 11 bases and the V segment lost 10 bases, leaving 15 bases of the junction unmatched. The CDR3 is made up of 14 amino acids. The germline V gene has CDR1 MDHEN and CDR2 SYDVKM. CDR3 region: CATSTGGLVYSQHF. The CDR3 nucleotides are TGTGCCACCAGCACAGGGGGCCTAGTATATTCCCAGCATTTT.

This clonotype was recorded many times. The V and J genes are TRBV5-1 and TRBJ2-7; a weak D match, TRBD2 (6 bases). V gave up 8 bases and J gave up 5 bases, with 20 bases separating them. From germline, CDR1 is SGHRS and CDR2 YFSETQ. The CDR3 spans 14 residues. The CDR3 nucleotides are TGCGCCAGGAGACCCCCGGGAGTGACGGACGAGCAGTACTTC. Encoded protein: CARRPPGVTDEQYF.

This clonotype was observed at least ten times. The chain couples TRBV12-3 or TRBV12-4 to TRBJ2-7; 9 bases are shared with TRBD2. The CDR3 has 15 residues. J was trimmed by 6 bases and V by 6 bases; bases with no gene match: 12. The CDR3, as DNA: TGTGCCAGCAGCTTCGGGCGGGAGGGCCGGCGCGAGCAGTACTTC. As protein: CASSFGREGRREQYF.

This clonotype showed up many times. V gene TRBV6-5 combines with J gene TRBJ2-7; 9 bases agree with TRBD1. Germline V gene lookup returns CDR1 MNHEY and CDR2 SVGAGI. V shed 5 bases and J 7 bases; nucleotides not matched to a gene: 3. The CDR3 loop spans 12 amino acids. CDR3 sequence (DNA): TGTGCCAGCAGTAACAGGGGGCTTGAGCAGTACTTC. Translating gives CASSNRGLEQYF.

This clonotype occurred many times. The chain has TRBV4-1 and TRBJ2-7; 11 bases agree with TRBD2. V was pared by 3 bases and J by 2 bases, with 6 bases of the junction left unmatched. This CDR3 contains 16 residues. Per germline, CDR1 MGHRA and CDR2 YSYEKL. The DNA for the CDR3 is TGCGCCAGCAGCCACGACCCGACTAGCGGGACCTACGAGCAGTACTTC. Translation gives CASSHDPTSGTYEQYF.

At least ten counts were recorded for this clonotype. The J gene is TRBJ2-4, the V gene TRBV7-2; D is perhaps TRBD1 or TRBD2 (5 bases each). The CDR3 has 14 residues. Between the trimmed V and J ends, which lost 1 base and 6 bases, there was a span of 10 bases. Germline V gene data show CDR1 as SGHTA and CDR2 as FQGNSA. CDR3 loop: CASSLEPGPNIQYF. CDR3 in DNA: TGTGCCAGCAGCTTAGAACCGGGGCCAAACATTCAGTACTTC.

This clonotype showed up many times. J is TRBJ2-5 and V is TRBV11-3, with 7 positions matching TRBD2. CDR1 SGHNT and CDR2 YENEEA come from the germline V gene. V lost 5 bases, J lost 5 bases, and 5 bases stayed unmatched. The CDR3 sequence is 13 residues long. The CDR3 region has the DNA TGTGCCAGCAGCGAAACTAGCGTTGAGACCCAGTACTTC. Translating it yields CASSETSVETQYF.

The rearrangement uses TRBV19 and TRBJ2-7; 7 positions match TRBD1. Germline assignment: CDR1 LNHDA and CDR2 SQIVND (reference sequence). Trimming at V came to 3 bases and at J to 5 bases, leaving 7 bases not matched to a gene. The CDR3 covers 14 residues. The CDR3 DNA is TGTGCCAGTAGTATCCAGGGGGAGTGGAACGAGCAGTACTTC. This gives the protein CASSIQGEWNEQYF.

On this clonotype itself: Being one base from a much bigger clone, this may be a read error. The gene calls are TRBV6-2 or TRBV6-3 and TRBJ2-2, with 8 positions matching TRBD2. The CDR3 is 16 amino acids. The J segment lost 1 base and the V segment lost 6 bases, leaving 7 bases of the junction unmatched. CDR1 is MNHEY, CDR2 SVGEGT, per germline. CDR3: CASSPWTSRNTGELFF. DNA of the CDR3: TGTGCCAGCAGCCCTTGGACTAGCAGGAACACCGGGGAGCTGTTTTTT.

The table lists this clonotype with many counts. The chain carries TRBV25-1 and TRBJ2-2; a possible D gene is TRBD1 (6 bases). V was clipped by 1 base and J by 5 bases, with 11 bases between them. The CDR3 contains 15 residues. Germline values: CDR1 MGHDK, CDR2 SYGVNS. DNA of the CDR3: TGTGCCAGCAGTGAATGGGGCAGGGGTACCGGGGAGCTGTTTTTT. This codes for CASSEWGRGTGELFF.

The sample holds many counts of this clonotype. V and J are TRBV30 and TRBJ1-1; tentatively, D is TRBD1 (6 bases). V was shortened by 8 bases and J by 3 bases, with 16 bases between the two germline ends. Germline V gene lookup returns CDR1 GTSNPN and CDR2 SVGIG (reference sequence). The CDR3 is 13 residues long. The CDR3 sequence is CAGRTGYDTEAFF. CDR3 nucleotides: TGTGCCGGTCGCACAGGGTACGACACTGAAGCTTTCTTT.

This clonotype was counted a few times. The rearrangement joins TRBV6-1 to TRBJ2-7; perhaps TRBD1 as D (7 bases). Trimming removed 3 bases at V and 2 bases at J, with 14 bases between. Germline V gives CDR1 MNHNS, CDR2 SASEGT. The CDR3 is 15 amino acids. CDR3 DNA: TGTGCCAGCAGTGATGGAGGGGGCAACGCCTACGAGCAGTACTTC. Residues: CASSDGGGNAYEQYF.